Listed below are T cell receptor beta chains from one sample, sequenced in a study of T cell responses to AZD1222 COVID-19 vaccine. Using immunoSEQ multiplex PCR, the repertoire was profiled, and TCRdb retains in-frame clones only, with some absent. The table includes approximately 170,000 clones, about 91% detected once. The sequenced sample was peripheral blood, obtained 28 days after the second AZD1222 dose. These receptors originate from an adult who received the AZD1222 COVID-19 vaccine. Each CDR3 is given with its conserved first and last residue. Fields, in order: J gene, V gene, clone size, D gene, CDR3 DNA, CDR3 protein. D genes are given only for firm matches. Expanded clones are given a class, and other clones once, few, many or no size at all.

TRBJ2-7 TRBV11-2 NA TRBD1 TGTGCCAGCAGGGGACAGGGGGGGGACGAGCAGTACTTC CASRGQGGDEQYF
TRBJ2-3 TRBV7-9 NA NA TGTGCCAGCAGCCTGGGTCCGGGTGAGGATACGCAGTATTTT CASSLGPGEDTQYF
TRBJ2-7 TRBV18 NA NA TGTGCCAGCTCACCCGACAGGCGAAGCTCCTACGAGCAGTACTTC CASSPDRRSSYEQYF
TRBJ2-7 TRBV7-8 NA TRBD1 TGTGCCAGCAGACGACAGGGTGGGGGCGAGCAGTACTTC CASRRQGGGEQYF
TRBJ2-5 TRBV6-1 NA TRBD1 TGTGCCAGCAGTGATCCCGGGACAGGGGCCGAGACCCAGTACTTC CASSDPGTGAETQYF
TRBJ2-7 TRBV6-5 NA NA TGTGCCAGCAGTTACGGTTCAGGGGGAGGCTCCTACGAGCAGTACTTC CASSYGSGGGSYEQYF
TRBJ2-3 TRBV2 NA TRBD2 TGTGCCAGCAGAGCGGGGGACACAGATACGCAGTATTTT CASRAGDTDTQYF
TRBJ2-5 TRBV18 NA TRBD1 TGTGCCAGCTCAAAGGGACAGCCACAAGAGACCCAGTACTTC CASSKGQPQETQYF
TRBJ1-1 TRBV30 NA TRBD1 TGTGCCTGGAGTGAGACAGGGTGGAACACTGAAGCTTTCTTT CAWSETGWNTEAFF
TRBJ1-1 TRBV19 NA NA TGTGCCAGTAGTAGCCCAGGGTTGAGGAACACTGAAGCTTTCTTT CASSSPGLRNTEAFF
TRBJ2-7 TRBV2 NA NA TGTGCCAGCAGTGAAGCTGGAGGGCAAGGGCAGTACTTC CASSEAGGQGQYF
TRBJ2-1 TRBV18 NA NA TGTGCCAGCTCAACGGACAGAGCCTACAATGAGCAGTTCTTC CASSTDRAYNEQFF
TRBJ1-2 TRBV30 NA NA TGTGCCTGGAGTGCAATGGGCAGTTCGCTCTTC CAWSAMGSSLF
TRBJ1-5 TRBV19 once TRBD1 TGTGCCAGTAGTCCACGACAGGGGGAACGGAGACAGCCCCAGCATTTT CASSPRQGERRQPQHF
TRBJ1-6 TRBV6-1 NA NA TGTGCCAGCAGTGAAAGGGAGAGTAATTCACCCCTCCACTTT CASSERESNSPLHF
TRBJ1-2 TRBV2 NA NA TGTGCCAGCGATTATCGAGACTATGGCTACACCTTC CASDYRDYGYTF
TRBJ2-7 TRBV19 NA TRBD1 TGTGCCAGTAGTACCACAGGGGCGCTCTCCTACGAGCAGTACTTC CASSTTGALSYEQYF
TRBJ2-7 TRBV7-7 NA NA TGTGCCAGCAGCTTAGGCCTAGGACAGAACTACGAGCAGTACTTC CASSLGLGQNYEQYF
TRBJ1-5 TRBV7-9 NA NA TGTGCCAGCAGCTCGCAGGAGGATCAGCCCCAGCATTTT CASSSQEDQPQHF
TRBJ2-7 TRBV27 NA TRBD2 TGTGCCAGCAGTCCCGGACTAGGTTACGAGCAGTACTTC CASSPGLGYEQYF
TRBJ1-2 TRBV21-1 NA NA TGTGCCAGCAGCAAACGAAGGTGGACAGGGTTTCACTATGGCTACACCTTC CASSKRRWTGFHYGYTF
TRBJ2-3 TRBV5-6 NA NA TGTGCCAGCAGCCCAAGGTTCACAGATACGCAGTATTTT CASSPRFTDTQYF
TRBJ1-6 TRBV27 NA TRBD1 TGTGCCAGCAGTTTGTCTGCTGGGACAGGGGGCTATTCACCCCTCCACTTT CASSLSAGTGGYSPLHF
TRBJ1-2 TRBV6-5 NA NA TGTGCCACCGTCGAAGGCCTCTCTAACTATGGCTACACCTTC CATVEGLSNYGYTF
TRBJ1-1 TRBV4-1 NA TRBD1 TGCGCCAGCAGCCAAGATGTCCCCCTGGGACAGAGAAACACTGAAGCTTTCTTT CASSQDVPLGQRNTEAFF
TRBJ1-1 TRBV4-1 NA TRBD1 TGCGCCAGCAGCACGGGACAGGGGGCGCGGGACACTGAAGCTTTCTTT CASSTGQGARDTEAFF
TRBJ2-2 TRBV11-2 once TRBD2 TGTGCCAGCAGCCAGACCTTGGGAGGGGCGACCGGGGAGCTGTTTTTT CASSQTLGGATGELFF
TRBJ1-1 TRBV6-5 once NA TGTGCCAGCCGGGTAGGAGGGCCCAGGACTGAAGCTTTCTTT CASRVGGPRTEAFF
TRBJ1-1 TRBV7-9 NA NA TGTGCCAGCAGCTTCCGGGGGCGTGATGAAGCTTTCTTT CASSFRGRDEAFF
TRBJ2-3 TRBV7-9 NA NA TGTGCCAGCAGCTTCGGCCTAACCACAGATACGCAGTATTTT CASSFGLTTDTQYF
TRBJ1-1 TRBV27 NA NA TGTGCCAGCAGTTTCTCGAGGCATAACACTGAAGCTTTCTTT CASSFSRHNTEAFF
TRBJ1-5 TRBV18 NA NA TGTGCCAGCTCAGAGGAGCCTATCCGCTATGATAGCAATCAGCCCCAGCATTTT CASSEEPIRYDSNQPQHF
TRBJ1-2 TRBV27 NA NA TGTGCCAGCAGAGACCTGGGGGGCTACACCTTC CASRDLGGYTF
TRBJ1-2 TRBV29-1 NA NA TGCAGCGTTGAAGATCGGAGGGGGGCCAACTATGGCTACACCTTC CSVEDRRGANYGYTF
TRBJ1-6 TRBV18 NA NA TGTGCCAGCTCACCACGAGGGACGGATTCACCCCTCCACTTT CASSPRGTDSPLHF
TRBJ1-1 TRBV12-3/TRBV12-4 NA NA TGTGCCAGCAGTTTAAGGAGAAACACTGAAGCTTTCTTT CASSLRRNTEAFF
TRBJ1-4 TRBV29-1 NA TRBD1 TGCAGCGTAGCCGGGACAGCTGCAACTAATGAAAAACTGTTTTTT CSVAGTAATNEKLFF
TRBJ1-2 TRBV19 NA TRBD1 TGTGCCAGTAGTAGAAGACAGGGGTACTATGGCTACACCTTC CASSRRQGYYGYTF
TRBJ1-6 TRBV5-6 NA NA TGTGCCAGCAGCTTGGCCTTAGTAGGCTCACCCCTCCACTTT CASSLALVGSPLHF
TRBJ1-1 TRBV21-1 few NA TGTGCCAGCCCGGTGGGGGACAGGGAGGATCGTGAAGCTTTCTTT CASPVGDREDREAFF
TRBJ1-2 TRBV3-1/TRBV3-2 NA NA TGTGCCAGCAGCCAAGATACCCGAACGAGCTATGGCTACACCTTC CASSQDTRTSYGYTF
TRBJ1-4 TRBV30 NA NA TGTGCCTGGAGTCTACCTCCTATTACGGGGGCGCCTGAAAAACTGTTTTTT CAWSLPPITGAPEKLFF
TRBJ2-1 TRBV19 once NA TGTGCCAGTAGACGGGGGAACAATGAGCAGTTCTTC CASRRGNNEQFF
TRBJ2-1 TRBV7-3 NA NA TGTGCCAGCAGCCAAACGGGAAACAATGAGCAGTTCTTC CASSQTGNNEQFF
TRBJ1-1 TRBV10-3 NA NA TGTGCCATCAGAGACAGTGAGAACACTGAAGCTTTCTTT CAIRDSENTEAFF
TRBJ1-1 TRBV15 NA NA TGTGCCACCAGCAGAGTGTGGGTAGGAGCAGATACTGAAGCTTTCTTT CATSRVWVGADTEAFF